This is a list of T cell receptor beta chains from one sample in a study of T cells in Graves' hyperthyroidism and ophthalmopathy. MiXCR was run by TCRdb on the multiplex PCR reads, yielding one entry per CDR3 protein. The sample has around 390,000 distinct CDR3 sequences; 14% are singletons. The sequencing input was blood. The receptors here all came from a woman aged 25 to 39 with Graves' ophthalmopathy. Each CDR3 is given with its conserved first and last residue. Each record gives: CDR3 protein, CDR3 DNA, clone size, CDR3 length, D gene, V gene, J gene. D genes are given only for firm matches. Not all rows give a size; the values are once, few, many and, for expanded clones, a class.

CDR3: CASSLGQGRSLQPQHF; DNA: TGTGCCAGCAGCTTAGGTCAGGGGCGATCTCTTCAGCCCCAGCATTTT; size: -; length: 16; D: -; V: TRBV7-9; J: TRBJ1-5
CDR3: CASSLGWDTEAFF; DNA: TGTGCCAGCAGCCTAGGATGGGACACTGAAGCTTTCTTT; size: many; length: 13; D: -; V: TRBV7-9; J: TRBJ1-1
CDR3: CASTGGYQPQHF; DNA: TGTGCCAGTACAGGGGGGTATCAGCCCCAGCATTTT; size: many; length: 12; D: TRBD1; V: TRBV6-2/TRBV6-3; J: TRBJ1-5
CDR3: CASSLGQLTLNTEAFF; DNA: TGTGCCAGCAGCCTGGGACAGTTGACCCTGAACACTGAAGCTTTCTTT; size: many; length: 16; D: TRBD1; V: TRBV11-2; J: TRBJ1-1
CDR3: CASSLLAGGNEQFF; DNA: TGTGCCAGCAGTTTACTAGCGGGGGGGAATGAGCAGTTCTTC; size: many; length: 14; D: TRBD2; V: TRBV12-3/TRBV12-4; J: TRBJ2-1
CDR3: CSVSASVGTEAFF; DNA: TGCAGCGTTAGTGCTTCGGTCGGCACTGAAGCTTTCTTT; size: -; length: 13; D: -; V: TRBV29-1; J: TRBJ1-1
CDR3: CSAPRQGYQETQYF; DNA: TGCAGTGCTCCCAGACAGGGGTACCAAGAGACCCAGTACTTC; size: -; length: 14; D: TRBD1; V: TRBV20-1; J: TRBJ2-5
CDR3: CASSPTSGTDKGSIYGYTF; DNA: TGTGCCAGCAGCCCAACCTCCGGGACAGATAAGGGTAGCATCTATGGCTACACCTTC; size: few; length: 19; D: TRBD1; V: TRBV25-1; J: TRBJ1-2
CDR3: CSARDQRGVYTTYEQYF; DNA: TGCAGTGCTAGAGATCAGAGGGGGGTTTACACGACATACGAGCAGTACTTC; size: -; length: 17; D: -; V: TRBV20-1; J: TRBJ2-7
CDR3: CASSPHDLNTGELFF; DNA: TGTGCCAGCAGCCCCCACGACTTGAACACCGGGGAGCTGTTTTTT; size: many; length: 15; D: -; V: TRBV4-2; J: TRBJ2-2
CDR3: CASSLHAGGPREQYF; DNA: TGTGCCAGCAGCTTACACGCGGGGGGGCCTAGGGAGCAGTACTTC; size: many; length: 15; D: TRBD2; V: TRBV7-3; J: TRBJ2-7
CDR3: CASTSVLVYTNTGELFF; DNA: TGTGCCAGTACCTCAGTTTTGGTGTATACGAACACCGGGGAGCTGTTTTTT; size: few; length: 17; D: -; V: TRBV12-3/TRBV12-4; J: TRBJ2-2
CDR3: CASSLGAGSGNTIYF; DNA: TGTGCCAGCAGCTTAGGGGCAGGGTCTGGAAACACCATATATTTT; size: many; length: 15; D: -; V: TRBV7-8; J: TRBJ1-3
CDR3: CASSLPQGNSPLHF; DNA: TGTGCCAGCAGCTTACCGCAGGGAAATTCACCCCTCCACTTT; size: few; length: 14; D: -; V: TRBV7-9; J: TRBJ1-6
CDR3: CAWDRDRGDNEQFF; DNA: TGTGCCTGGGACCGGGACAGGGGCGACAATGAGCAGTTCTTC; size: many; length: 14; D: TRBD1; V: TRBV30; J: TRBJ2-1
CDR3: CALTGTQQANTEAFF; DNA: TGTGCTTTGACCGGGACCCAGCAGGCGAACACTGAAGCTTTCTTT; size: many; length: 15; D: -; V: TRBV30; J: TRBJ1-1
CDR3: CSAIGTSNYGYTF; DNA: TGCAGTGCTATTGGAACCTCTAACTATGGCTACACCTTC; size: -; length: 13; D: -; V: TRBV20-1; J: TRBJ1-2
CDR3: CASSLEDRSSYEQYF; DNA: TGTGCCAGCAGCTTAGAAGACAGGAGCTCCTACGAGCAGTACTTC; size: many; length: 15; D: -; V: TRBV11-3; J: TRBJ2-7
CDR3: CASSSGTMGEKLFF; DNA: TGTGCCAGCAGTTCTGGGACCATGGGCGAAAAACTGTTTTTT; size: -; length: 14; D: -; V: TRBV6-1; J: TRBJ1-4
CDR3: CASSSSRDGRGTIYF; DNA: TGTGCCAGCAGTTCTTCCCGGGACGGACGGGGCACCATATATTTT; size: many; length: 15; D: -; V: TRBV28; J: TRBJ1-3
CDR3: CSVESSGGYSTDTQYF; DNA: TGCAGCGTTGAGTCTAGCGGGGGGTACTCCACAGATACGCAGTATTTT; size: -; length: 16; D: TRBD2; V: TRBV29-1; J: TRBJ2-3
CDR3: CASSLAIGQKLFF; DNA: TGTGCTAGCAGCTTAGCAATTGGGCAGAAACTGTTTTTT; size: many; length: 13; D: -; V: TRBV7-7; J: TRBJ1-4
CDR3: CSAHILAGGPGELFF; DNA: TGCAGTGCGCACATACTAGCGGGGGGGCCAGGGGAGCTGTTTTTT; size: -; length: 15; D: TRBD2; V: TRBV20-1; J: TRBJ2-2
CDR3: CSAPDPTSGDIQYF; DNA: TGCAGTGCCCCGGACCCGACTAGCGGGGACATTCAGTACTTC; size: -; length: 14; D: TRBD2; V: TRBV20-1; J: TRBJ2-4